The 10 T cell receptor beta chains below were found in one sample sequenced in a study of blood T cell repertoires in COVID-19. Libraries were prepared by immunoSEQ multiplex PCR; TCRdb keeps only in-frame clonotypes and omits some of them. The sample lists about 96,000 clones; roughly 75% were seen once. Sequenced input: peripheral blood. These receptors were obtained from a middle-aged man who had recovered from COVID-19.

The chain joins TRBV7-2 to TRBJ1-3, with D possibly being TRBD1 (5 bases). There are 16 residues in the CDR3. CDR1 SGHTA and CDR2 FQGNSA come from the germline V gene. Trimming removed 2 bases at V and 4 bases at J, with 15 bases between. CDR3 in DNA: TGTGCCAGCAGCTTAAGACAGTCACCGGCAGGAAACACCATATATTTT. It specifies CASSLRQSPAGNTIYF.

The DNA for the CDR3 is TGTGCCAGTAGTATTCAACCGGGACAATCCTACGAGCAGTACTTC. Translation: CASSIQPGQSYEQYF. The rearrangement joins TRBV19 to TRBJ2-7; tentatively, D is TRBD1 (6 bases). Germline lookup yields CDR1 LNHDA and CDR2 SQIVND (reference sequence). Deletions cut 3 bases from V and 1 base from J, with 13 bases between. The CDR3 spans 15 residues. The full variable domain, in which reference TRBV19 and TRBJ2-7 provide the parts outside the CDR3, is DGGITQSPKYLFRKEGQNVTLSCEQNLNHDAMYWYRQDPGQGLRLIYYSQIVNDFQKGDIAEGYSVSREKKESFPLTVTSAQKNPTAFYLCASSIQPGQSYEQYFGPGTRLTVT.

The chain combines TRBV5-5 with TRBJ2-1; D ambiguous. Germline V gene sequence: CDR1 SGHKS, CDR2 YYEKEE (reference sequence). This CDR3 spans 12 amino acids. V lost 9 bases, J lost 10 bases, and 17 bases lay in between. Here the CDR3 reads CANQPAAGEQFF. The CDR3 DNA is TGTGCCAACCAGCCGGCAGCCGGGGAGCAGTTCTTC.

The chain combines TRBV19 with TRBJ2-3; 12 nucleotides agree with TRBD2. The CDR3 consists of 16 residues. V lost 5 bases, J lost 1 base, and 4 bases stayed unmatched. Germline V CDR1 and CDR2: LNHDA, SQIVND (reference sequence). The CDR3: CASSSWTSGGTDTQYF. As DNA, the CDR3 is TGTGCCAGTAGTTCCTGGACTAGCGGGGGCACAGATACGCAGTATTTT. The variable domain in full, completed from reference TRBV19 and TRBJ2-3, reads DGGITQSPKYLFRKEGQNVTLSCEQNLNHDAMYWYRQDPGQGLRLIYYSQIVNDFQKGDIAEGYSVSREKKESFPLTVTSAQKNPTAFYLCASSSWTSGGTDTQYFGPGTRLTVL.

In nucleotides, the CDR3 is TGTGCCAGCAGCTCGGACAGGGCTGCTGGAAACACCATATATTTT. Its translation: CASSSDRAAGNTIYF. The V call is TRBV7-9, the J call TRBJ1-3, with 8 bases that match TRBD1. Germline assignment: CDR1 SEHNR and CDR2 FQNEAQ (reference sequence). The CDR3 sequence is 15 residues long. Trimming removed 4 bases from V and 2 bases from J; junction bases left unmatched: 4.

This sequence joins TRBV9 and TRBJ1-3, with 7 bases matching TRBD1. V was pared by 3 bases and J by 0 bases, with 6 bases of the junction left unmatched. Germline V CDR1 and CDR2: SGDLS, YYNGEE. The length of the CDR3 is 16 residues. The CDR3 bases are TGTGCCAGCAGCGCGGGGGACAGTCACTCTGGAAACACCATATATTTT. Translating it yields CASSAGDSHSGNTIYF.

The chain links TRBV6-1 to TRBJ2-3, with a possible D match to TRBD2 (6 bases). This CDR3 region has 15 residues. Trimming shortened V by 3 bases and J by 3 bases, and 13 bases separated the two germline ends. The germline CDR1 and CDR2 sequences are MNHNS and SASEGT. The CDR3 protein is CASSDGGPLTDTQYF. In DNA form, the CDR3 reads TGTGCCAGCAGTGACGGGGGACCTCTGACAGATACGCAGTATTTT.

The J gene is TRBJ1-6, the V gene TRBV28; D gene unclear. CDR3 length: 12 amino acids. Trimming removed 4 bases at V and 7 bases at J, with 5 bases between. Germline V CDR1 and CDR2: MDHEN, SYDVKM. The CDR3 DNA reads as TGTGCCAGCAGTTCCCTAAATTCACCCCTCCACTTT. This translates into CASSSLNSPLHF.

The chain carries TRBV10-1 and TRBJ2-4; TRBD1 agrees at 8 bases. The ends lost 3 bases at V and 5 bases at J; junction bases unmatched: 15. The CDR3 covers 18 residues. The germline V gene has CDR1 WNHNN and CDR2 SYGVQD (reference sequence). Here the CDR3 reads CASSDSGRTGTSQNIQYF. The CDR3 DNA reads TGCGCCAGCAGTGATAGTGGGAGGACAGGGACTTCCCAAAACATTCAGTACTTC.

The rearrangement joins TRBV5-4 to TRBJ2-5; TRBD2 is a possible D gene (6 bases). This CDR3 contains 14 residues. Trimming cost V 4 bases and J 5 bases, with 15 bases left between them. Looked up from germline, CDR1 is SGHNT and CDR2 is YYREEE (reference sequence). In nucleotides, the CDR3 is TGTGCCAGCAGCCATGGGACTTCTCCGGAGACCCAGTACTTC. This encodes CASSHGTSPETQYF.